The 28 T cell receptor beta chains reported below all come from one sample, sequenced in a study of regulatory T cells in long-lasting Graves disease (dated by TCRdb to about 2021). The library relied on multiplex PCR. The sequencer listed for this sample is Illumina HiSeq 4000. To build TCR beta libraries, CDR3 regions were amplified by Arm-PCR using iRepertoire HTBI primers. TCRdb ran its own pipeline on the public reads, namely fastp trimming at Q25 and MiXCR clone calling, and kept in-frame beta chains. Here each entry gathers all rows of one CDR3 protein and keeps the most common genes and DNA. In this sample the table shows a few hundred thousand distinct CDR3 sequences, 15% to 20% of which occur a single time. Of the sample, less than 25% falls within the top ten clones. Read against the paper, the sample's time point label means: newly diagnosed GD, antithyroid drugs for less than 3 months. For both TCR sequencing and RNA sequencing, RNA was extracted from PBMCs using TRIzol.

The starting material was peripheral blood mononuclear cells (PBMCs), obtained at new diagnosis, from a patient treated with antithyroid drugs. These receptors all stem from a female donor with Graves disease.

In this sample, this clonotype turned up many times. V gene TRBV7-2 combines with J gene TRBJ2-3, with 9 bases fitting TRBD2. The CDR3 consists of 15 residues. Trimming took 0 bases from V and 6 from J; bases not matched to a gene: 4. Germline V gene sequence: CDR1 SGHTA, CDR2 FQGNSA. The CDR3 nucleotides read TGTGCCAGCAGCTTAGCTAGCGGGAGAGGCGATACGCAGTATTTT. This gives the protein CASSLASGRGDTQYF.

The chain couples TRBV14 to TRBJ1-2, with D unclear. V lost 4 bases to trimming and J lost 0 bases, with 12 bases between them. The V gene's germline CDR1 is SGHDN and CDR2 FVKESK. This CDR3 comprises 15 residues. CDR3 amino acids: CASSPDQTANYGYTF. The DNA of the CDR3 is TGTGCCAGCAGCCCCGATCAGACTGCTAACTATGGCTACACCTTC. Looking up the rest from reference TRBV14 and TRBJ1-2 gives the full variable domain: EAGVTQFPSHSVIEKGQTVTLRCDPISGHDNLYWYRRVMGKEIKFLLHFVKESKQDESGMPNNRFLAERTGGTYSTLKVQPAELEDSGVYFCASSPDQTANYGYTFGSGTRLTVV.

In its sample, this clonotype was seen many times. The chain links TRBV9 to TRBJ1-5, with D perhaps matching TRBD1 (5 bases). V gave up 0 bases and J gave up 3 bases, with 10 bases separating them. The CDR3 has 15 amino acids. Germline-derived CDR1 and CDR2 are SGDLS and YYNGEE. The CDR3 is CASSVAGQVNQPQHF. In DNA form, the CDR3 reads TGTGCCAGCAGCGTAGCGGGGCAGGTCAATCAGCCCCAGCATTTT.

In its sample, this clonotype was seen many times. The CDR3 protein is CASSPSWGETQYF. The CDR3 DNA sequence: TGTGCCAGCAGCCCTAGCTGGGGAGAGACCCAGTACTTC. The chain is built from TRBV7-2 and TRBJ2-5; possible D gene TRBD2, 5 bases. This CDR3 is 13 amino acids long. V was clipped by 5 bases and J by 4 bases, with 11 bases between them. Germline CDR1 and CDR2: SGHTA and FQGNSA. The entire variable domain, with the rest obtained from reference TRBV7-2 and TRBJ2-5, is as follows: GAGVSQSPSNKVTEKGKDVELRCDPISGHTALYWYRQSLGQGLEFLIYFQGNSAPDKSGLPSDRFSAERTGGSVSTLTIQRTQQEDSAVYLCASSPSWGETQYFGPGTRLLVL.

This clonotype was detected a few times. V gene TRBV10-1 combines with J gene TRBJ2-3; D remains unclear. V was clipped by 5 bases and J by 2 bases, with 11 bases between them. The CDR3 is 14 amino acids. Germline V gene sequence: CDR1 WNHNN, CDR2 SYGVQD (reference sequence). The CDR3, as DNA: TGCGCCAGCAGTAAGATGACGACCACAGATACGCAGTATTTT. Translated, it gives CASSKMTTTDTQYF.

This clonotype showed up just a few times. This could be a read error, since a much larger clone is one nucleotide away. In nucleotides, the CDR3 is TGTGCCATCAGTGAGTCGGGGGACGAGCAGTACTTC. It is translated as CAISESGDEQYF. This chain links TRBV10-3 with TRBJ2-7; the D call may be TRBD1 or TRBD2 (5 bases each). Germline CDR1 ENHRY, CDR2 SYGVKD. This CDR3 has 12 residues. Between the trimmed V and J ends, which lost 0 bases and 5 bases, there was a span of 5 bases.

This clonotype was seen ten or more times. The rearrangement links TRBV2 to TRBJ2-1; D tentatively reads TRBD1 or TRBD2 (5 bases each). There are 14 residues in the CDR3. Germline loops: CDR1 SNHLY, CDR2 FYNNEI. Trimming cost V 7 bases and J 6 bases, with 16 bases left between them. The CDR3 DNA follows: TGTGCCAGCATCACGGGGCCAAATCTCAATGAGCAGTTCTTC. It yields the protein CASITGPNLNEQFF.

This clonotype was seen many times. This sequence joins TRBV19 and TRBJ2-2; TRBD1 matches 8 bases. Germline V lookup: CDR1 LNHDA, CDR2 SQIVND (reference sequence). The J segment lost 5 bases and the V segment lost 6 bases, leaving 8 bases of the junction unmatched. The CDR3 covers 15 residues. Here the CDR3 reads CASRTDRVGTGELFF. CDR3 DNA sequence: TGTGCCAGTAGAACGGACAGGGTGGGGACCGGGGAGCTGTTTTTT.

This clonotype was counted many times. J is TRBJ1-1 and V is TRBV5-8, with 7 bases aligning to TRBD1. CDR3 length equals 16 residues. Germline trimming cut 3 bases from V and 0 bases from J; bases unmatched to any gene: 8. The V gene's germline CDR1 is SGHTS and CDR2 YDEGEE. The CDR3 here is CASSSTRTGLNTEAFF. CDR3 bases: TGTGCCAGCAGCTCGACGAGGACAGGATTGAACACTGAAGCTTTCTTT.

On this clonotype: A far larger clone is only one base removed, so a read error is likely. The chain has TRBV11-3 and TRBJ2-7; 12 nucleotides line up with TRBD1. The ends lost 5 bases at V and 5 bases at J; junction bases unmatched: 7. CDR3 length: 15 residues. Germline V gene lookup returns CDR1 SGHNT and CDR2 YENEEA. CDR3 amino acids: CASSTRGQGADEQYF. CDR3 nucleotides: TGTGCCAGCAGCACGAGGGGACAGGGGGCGGACGAGCAGTACTTC.

This clonotype appeared many times. V usage is TRBV3-1 and J usage is TRBJ1-4; the D is unclear. V shed 8 bases and J shed 11 bases, with 9 bases lying between them. The CDR3 has 10 amino acids. From germline, CDR1 is LGHDT and CDR2 YNNKEL (reference sequence). CDR3 DNA: TGTGCCAGCGGAGAGCGGAAACTGTTTTTT. Translation: CASGERKLFF.

This clonotype was recorded at least ten times. CDR3 sequence: CASSVTPSSYEQYF. CDR3 coding DNA: TGTGCCAGCAGCGTAACCCCAAGCTCCTACGAGCAGTACTTC. The chain joins TRBV9 to TRBJ2-7, with D hard to call. This CDR3 comprises 14 residues. The V and J ends lost 1 base and 0 bases respectively, with 8 bases between them. Per germline, CDR1 SGDLS and CDR2 YYNGEE.

In this sample, this clonotype turned up many times. The gene calls are TRBV30 and TRBJ2-7, with D perhaps matching TRBD2 (5 bases). This CDR3 region has 12 residues. V lost 2 bases, J lost 6 bases, and 11 bases lay in between. Germline CDR1 is GTSNPN and CDR2 is SVGIG (reference sequence). The CDR3 loop reads CAWSWTAGEQYF. The CDR3 nucleotides read TGTGCCTGGAGTTGGACTGCGGGCGAGCAGTACTTC.

This clonotype was detected many times. One end of the junction is discordant with germline, which a read error may explain. CDR3 bases: TGTGCCAGCACTCCGATTACGAACGCTGAAGCTTTCTTT. Its translation is CASTPITNAEAFF. This chain joins TRBV14 and TRBJ1-1; D ambiguous. The CDR3 runs to 13 residues. Germline V gives CDR1 SGHDN, CDR2 FVKESK. The entire variable domain, with the rest obtained from reference TRBV14 and TRBJ1-1, is as follows: EAGVTQFPSHSVIEKGQTVTLRCDPISGHDNLYWYRRVMGKEIKFLLHFVKESKQDESGMPNNRFLAERTGGTYSTLKVQPAELEDSGVYFCASTPITNAEAFFGQGTRLTVV.

This clonotype was seen repeatedly, ten times or more. The genes are TRBV18 and TRBJ1-6, with D possibly matching TRBD1 (5 bases). The CDR3 totals 13 residues. The ends were cut back, 6 bases at V and 6 bases at J, with 9 bases in the middle. Germline values: CDR1 KGHSH, CDR2 LQKENI. The CDR3 DNA sequence: TGTGCCAGCTCGGACACTTTTAATTCACCCCTCCACTTT. It encodes CASSDTFNSPLHF.

V usage is TRBV5-1 and J usage is TRBJ2-5, with TRBD2 matching over 7 bases. V shed 4 bases, J shed 5 bases, and the junction held 5 bases outside the gene matches. The CDR3 length is 13 residues. Germline CDR1 reads SGHRS; CDR2 reads YFSETQ. CDR3: CASSVAGVETQYF. CDR3 DNA: TGCGCCAGCAGCGTCGCGGGAGTGGAGACCCAGTACTTC.

On this clonotype itself: A read error is likely here: a far larger clone is one base away. The chain recombines TRBV11-2 with TRBJ2-7, with a weak D call TRBD1 (6 bases). From germline, CDR1 is SGHAT and CDR2 FQNNGV. The ends were cut back, 0 bases at V and 7 bases at J, with 19 bases in the middle. The CDR3 totals 16 residues. The DNA for the CDR3 is TGTGCCAGCAGCTTAGAGGGGGCAGGAGCTGTAGGTGAGCAGTACTTC. The encoded protein is CASSLEGAGAVGEQYF.

This clonotype came up many times. The V call is TRBV12-3 or TRBV12-4, the J call TRBJ1-2; tentative D call: TRBD1 (5 bases). The germline V and J ends were trimmed by 5 bases and 8 bases, with 12 bases remaining between them. This CDR3 has 12 amino acids. The CDR3 sequence is CASSRHRSGYTF. In nucleotides, the CDR3 is TGTGCCAGCAGTCGGCACAGGTCCGGCTACACCTTC.

Of note for this clonotype: At one end, the junction sequence differs from germline, possibly due to a read error. The rearrangement uses TRBV15 and TRBJ2-3; D not resolved. The DNA matches TRBJ2-7 better at its end, which makes the J call doubtful. The CDR3 contains 16 residues. Germline V CDR1 and CDR2: LNHNV, YYDKDF (reference sequence). CDR3 bases: TGTGCCACCAGCAGAGAACCTACGGGCTTCTCCTACGGGCAGTACTTC. This gives the protein CATSREPTGFSYGQYF.

Comments on this clonotype: One base away lies a much larger clone, so this may be a sequencing read error. This chain uses TRBV11-1 with TRBJ2-7, with D possibly being TRBD1 (5 bases). The V gene lost 3 bases and the J gene lost 7 bases, with 22 bases spanning the gap. The CDR3 has 16 residues. Germline V lookup: CDR1 SGHAT, CDR2 FQDESV (reference sequence). DNA for the CDR3: TGTGCCAGCAGCTTGGATTTGGGGCCTCCATACAATGAGCAGTACTTC. Encoded protein: CASSLDLGPPYNEQYF.

In this sample, this clonotype turned up many times. The genes are TRBV12-3 or TRBV12-4 and TRBJ1-1; maybe TRBD1 (5 bases). The CDR3 sequence is 14 residues long. V lost 5 bases and J 6 bases, leaving 16 bases between the germline ends. CDR3 DNA: TGTGCCAGCAGTACCTGGGGCCGACGGCCTGAAGCTTTCTTT. This gives the protein CASSTWGRRPEAFF.

This clonotype was counted at least ten times. This chain links TRBV12-3 or TRBV12-4 with TRBJ1-5; D is unclear. The CDR3 contains 12 residues. The ends were cut back, 3 bases at V and 7 bases at J, with 7 bases in the middle. The CDR3 DNA sequence: TGTGCCAGCAGTTTGCTGGACCAGCCCCAGCATTTT. Encoded protein: CASSLLDQPQHF.

Many counts were recorded for this clonotype. The rearrangement uses TRBV11-2 and TRBJ2-7, with D perhaps matching TRBD1 (6 bases). Deletions cut 3 bases from V and 6 bases from J, with 12 bases between. The length of the CDR3 is 13 residues. CDR1 SGHAT and CDR2 FQNNGV come from the germline V gene. CDR3 loop: CASSFNGQSEQYF. The CDR3 bases are TGTGCCAGCAGCTTTAACGGACAGTCCGAGCAGTACTTC.

Ten or more counts support this clonotype. The chain carries TRBV18 and TRBJ1-1, with D unresolved. The CDR3 has 14 amino acids. Germline assignment: CDR1 KGHSH and CDR2 LQKENI. V was cut by 1 base and J by 8 bases, with 14 bases left in between. CDR3 amino acids: CASSPQGSSTEAFF. In DNA form, the CDR3 reads TGTGCCAGCTCACCACAAGGCAGCTCGACAGAAGCTTTCTTT.

This clonotype was counted ten times or more. The V and J genes are TRBV11-1 and TRBJ1-1, with a possible D match to TRBD1 (6 bases). V was shortened by 6 bases and J by 3 bases, with 11 bases between the two germline ends. The germline gives CDR1 SGHAT, CDR2 FQDESV (reference sequence). This CDR3 spans 13 amino acids. DNA of the CDR3: TGTGCCAGCAGACAGGGTTTGGACACTGAAGCTTTCTTT. Translating gives CASRQGLDTEAFF.

This clonotype has a count of ten or more. The CDR3 coding sequence is TGTGCCAGTAGTATACAGGGGGCGAACACCGGGGAGCTGTTTTTT. This translates into CASSIQGANTGELFF. The rearrangement links TRBV19 to TRBJ2-2, with TRBD1 matching over 7 bases. Germline V gives CDR1 LNHDA, CDR2 SQIVND (reference sequence). V lost 2 bases to trimming and J lost 0 bases; unmatched junction nucleotides: 0. The CDR3 has 15 amino acids.

This clonotype was seen ten or more times. The chain carries TRBV7-9 and TRBJ2-3; D gene unclear. Trimming pared 0 bases from V and 0 bases from J, leaving 10 bases between. This CDR3 spans 16 amino acids. Germline V CDR1 and CDR2: SEHNR, FQNEAQ (reference sequence). CDR3 DNA: TGTGCCAGCAGCTTAGCCCCACTATTGAGCACAGATACGCAGTATTTT. Translating gives CASSLAPLLSTDTQYF.

This clonotype was observed a handful of times. V gene TRBV6-2 or TRBV6-3 combines with J gene TRBJ2-1; 8 bases align to TRBD2. CDR3 length: 16 amino acids. The V gene end was trimmed by 8 bases and the J gene end by 0 bases; junction bases not matched to a gene: 9. Germline values: CDR1 MNHEY, CDR2 SVGEGT. CDR3 coding DNA: TGTGCCAGCCTAACGGGACTAGAAAGCTCCTACAATGAGCAGTTCTTC. Protein: CASLTGLESSYNEQFF.